A single sample is the source of the 14 T cell receptor beta chains below, sequenced in a study of monozygotic twins with inflammatory bowel disease. TCRdb reprocessed the 5' RACE reads, keeping one entry per CDR3 protein, no DNA. The sample's table shows approximately 200,000 distinct CDR3 sequences. Sequenced input: blood. The receptors derive from a human donor with ulcerative colitis or Crohn's disease, or a healthy co-twin of an affected twin (not recorded which).

J is TRBJ2-1 and V is TRBV3-1; TCRdb gives TRBD1 as the D gene, but with no DNA this cannot be confirmed. Germline CDR1 LGHDT, CDR2 YNNKEL (reference sequence). CDR3 length: 16 residues. CDR3 loop: CASSLSGISSYNEQFF.

The CDR3 here is CSARVPGADTQYF. The V call is TRBV20-1, the J call TRBJ2-3; TCRdb's D call of TRBD1 is untestable without DNA. CDR3 length: 13 residues. Germline CDR1 is DFQATT and CDR2 is SNEGSKA (reference sequence).

V is TRBV5-5 and J is TRBJ2-3; TCRdb reports TRBD1, a call that lacks DNA to check it against. Germline loops: CDR1 SGHKS, CDR2 YYEKEE (reference sequence). This CDR3 is 15 amino acids long. The CDR3 here is CASSPGQRLTDTQYF.

The chain is built from TRBV9 and TRBJ2-5; the D gene TCRdb calls, TRBD2, cannot be checked with no DNA. The germline V gene encodes CDR1 SGDLS and CDR2 YYNGEE. The CDR3 is 13 residues long. The CDR3 region is CASSVGLEETQYF.

V is TRBV10-3 and J is TRBJ2-1. Germline assignment: CDR1 ENHRY and CDR2 SYGVKD. This CDR3 comprises 14 residues. CDR3 region: CAISVSSSMDEQFF.

The chain has TRBV11-2 and TRBJ2-3. There are 15 residues in the CDR3. Per the germline V gene, CDR1 is SGHAT and CDR2 is FQNNGV. The CDR3 protein is CASSLGGLKGDTQYF. The whole variable domain, remainder taken from reference TRBV11-2 and TRBJ2-3, is EAGVAQSPRYKIIEKRQSVAFWCNPISGHATLYWYQQILGQGPKLLIQFQNNGVVDDSQLPKDRFSAERLKGVDSTLKIQPAKLEDSAVYLCASSLGGLKGDTQYFGPGTRLTVL.

This sequence joins TRBV12-3 or TRBV12-4 and TRBJ2-5; the D call from TCRdb, TRBD2, cannot be confirmed without DNA. The CDR3 totals 12 residues. The CDR3 sequence: CASSLTAGTQYF.

The chain joins TRBV6-1 to TRBJ2-1; TCRdb's D call of TRBD1 is untestable without DNA. This CDR3 region has 15 residues. Looked up from germline, CDR1 is MNHNS and CDR2 is SASEGT. The CDR3: CASRPGQGHYNEQFF.

J is TRBJ1-1 and V is TRBV6-1. CDR3 length: 12 residues. CDR1 MNHNS and CDR2 SASEGT come from the germline V gene. The chain's CDR3 is CASSEVGYEAFF.

The V call is TRBV29-1, the J call TRBJ2-2; TCRdb names TRBD1, which stays unverified in the absence of DNA. CDR3 length: 12 amino acids. Germline V gene data show CDR1 as SQVTM and CDR2 as ANQGSEA. CDR3 amino acids: CSAPLQTGELFF.

V and J are TRBV19 and TRBJ1-1. The CDR3 length is 12 residues. Germline V gives CDR1 LNHDA, CDR2 SQIVND (reference sequence). CDR3 residues: CASSTSRAEAYF.

This rearrangement joins TRBV20-1 to TRBJ2-1. The germline V gene has CDR1 DFQATT and CDR2 SNEGSKA (reference sequence). This CDR3 has 14 residues. CDR3 protein: CSATLSGPYNEQFF.

The chain links TRBV5-1 to TRBJ2-3. Germline CDR1 is SGHRS and CDR2 is YFSETQ. The CDR3 sequence is 12 residues long. The CDR3 protein is CASSPYSDGQYF. Drawing the rest from reference TRBV5-1 and TRBJ2-3, the complete variable domain is KAGVTQTPRYLIKTRGQQVTLSCSPISGHRSVSWYQQTPGQGLQFLFEYFSETQRNKGNFPGRFSGRQFSNSRSEMNVSTLELGDSALYLCASSPYSDGQYFGPGTRLTVL.

The gene calls are TRBV13 and TRBJ1-5; the TCRdb call, TRBD1, lacks DNA for checking. The CDR3 has 16 amino acids. Germline CDR1 PRHDT, CDR2 FYEKMQ (reference sequence). CDR3 sequence: CASSSQTGGAGQPQHF.